The present T cell receptor (beta chain) was sequenced within a study of breast tumors, draining lymph nodes, adjacent tissues. General study points: Tumor T cell lymph node origin was a supported hypothesis, not proven.

The CDR3 covers 15 residues. Germline CDR1 is SGDLS and CDR2 is YYNGEE. The J segment lost 10 bases and the V segment lost 0 bases, leaving 6 bases of the junction unmatched. Via MiXCR, TCRdb re-called the multiplex PCR reads, giving one row per CDR3 protein. The sample consists of tens of thousands of distinct CDR3 sequences, 68% of them appearing once. This clonotype was seen once. The target antigen is unknown. The V call is TRBV9, the J call TRBJ2-1, with 11 bases aligning to TRBD2. The receptor was derived from a female donor with breast cancer. Some clones in this sample may be carry-over from other donors' samples. Input material: tumor-adjacent breast tissue. The CDR3: CASSVVAGGPQEQFF. The CDR3 region has the DNA TGTGCCAGCAGCGTAGTAGCGGGAGGGCCGCAAGAGCAGTTCTTC.